The clone carrying this T cell receptor beta chain was picked up a small number of times. Its antigen is still unknown. This entry comes from a study of cytomegalovirus exposure and HLA in healthy donors. Overall study: About 77 million unique TCRs from HLA-typed donors made up an early data release. Findings of the study overall: Clonal expansion, a later analysis showed, was greater in HLA-associated TCR beta chains than in equally common others. Among TCR beta chains, those listed as cytomegalovirus-associated numbered some 170. Immune exposure data for these donors was limited to CMV serostatus.

Primers: 60 Vbeta forward and 13 Jbeta reverse. Clones were read by immunoSEQ multiplex PCR, and TCRdb kept only the in-frame ones, dropping some. The sample contains tens of thousands of clones, roughly 78% of which appear only once. J was trimmed by 5 bases and V by 6 bases; bases with no gene match: 7. The CDR3 runs to 14 residues. Germline V gene data show CDR1 as MNHEY and CDR2 as SMNVEV (reference sequence). Sequencing was performed on PBMCs. The clonotype originates from a middle-aged man in good health and CMV-seronegative. This chain uses TRBV27 with TRBJ1-5; 7 nucleotides align to TRBD1. The CDR3 sequence: CASSATGYDQPQHF. The CDR3 DNA follows: TGTGCCAGCAGCGCGACAGGGTACGATCAGCCCCAGCATTTT.